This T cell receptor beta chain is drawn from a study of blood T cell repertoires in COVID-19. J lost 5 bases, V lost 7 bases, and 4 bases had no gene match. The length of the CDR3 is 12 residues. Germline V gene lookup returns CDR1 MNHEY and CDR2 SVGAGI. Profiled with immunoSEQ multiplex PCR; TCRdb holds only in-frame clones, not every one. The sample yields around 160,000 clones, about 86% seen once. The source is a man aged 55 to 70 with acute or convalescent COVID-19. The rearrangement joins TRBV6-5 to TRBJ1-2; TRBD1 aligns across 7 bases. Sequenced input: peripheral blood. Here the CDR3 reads CASKAGGYGYTF. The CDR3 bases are TGTGCCAGCAAGGCAGGGGGGTATGGCTACACCTTC.